This T cell receptor (beta chain) comes out of a study of PD-L1 blockade in urothelial cancer. V dropped 6 bases and J dropped 3; count of bases not matched to a gene: 11. Looked up from germline, CDR1 is MGHDK and CDR2 is SYGVNS. This CDR3 is built from 16 residues. The sample's time point: pretreatment peripheral blood. The study collected 1 to 8 samples per patient, pretreatment and on-treatment. Measured with immunoSEQ multiplex PCR; TCRdb has only the in-frame clones, and not every one. The repertoire holds over 100,000 clones, with about 81% as singletons. The source was PBMCs, collected around atezolizumab (anti-PD-L1) treatment. The chain joins TRBV25-1 to TRBJ2-3; 8 nucleotides line up with TRBD2. This TCR derives from a man aged 45 to 65 with urothelial cancer. CDR3 nucleotide sequence: TGTGCCAGCAGCCACAAGCGGGAGTGGTTGACAGATACGCAGTATTTT. Translation: CASSHKREWLTDTQYF.